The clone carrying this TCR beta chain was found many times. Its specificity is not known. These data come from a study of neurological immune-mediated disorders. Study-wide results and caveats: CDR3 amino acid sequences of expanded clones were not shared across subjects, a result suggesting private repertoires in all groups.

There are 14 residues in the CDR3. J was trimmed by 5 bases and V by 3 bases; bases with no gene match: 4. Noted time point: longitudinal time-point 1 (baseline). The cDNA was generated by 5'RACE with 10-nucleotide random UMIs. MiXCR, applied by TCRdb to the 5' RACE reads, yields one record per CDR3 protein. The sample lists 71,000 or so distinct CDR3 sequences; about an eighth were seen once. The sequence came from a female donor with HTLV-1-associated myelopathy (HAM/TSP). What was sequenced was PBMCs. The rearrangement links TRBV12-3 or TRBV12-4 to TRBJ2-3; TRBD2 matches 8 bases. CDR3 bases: TGTGCCAGCAGTTTGGCGGGGGGCCAAGATACGCAGTATTTT. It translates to CASSLAGGQDTQYF.